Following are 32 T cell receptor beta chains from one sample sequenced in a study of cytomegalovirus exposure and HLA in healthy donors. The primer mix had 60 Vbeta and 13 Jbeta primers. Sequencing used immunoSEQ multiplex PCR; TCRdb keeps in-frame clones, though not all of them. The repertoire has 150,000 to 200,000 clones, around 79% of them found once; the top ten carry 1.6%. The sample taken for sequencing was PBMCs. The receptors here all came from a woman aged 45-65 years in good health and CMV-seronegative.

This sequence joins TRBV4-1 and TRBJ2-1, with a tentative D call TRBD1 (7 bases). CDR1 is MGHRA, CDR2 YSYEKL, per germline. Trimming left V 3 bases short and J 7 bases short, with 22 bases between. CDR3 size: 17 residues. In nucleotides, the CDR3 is TGCGCCAGCAGCCATGGATTAATAGGGGCAGGGGGGAATGAGCAGTTCTTC. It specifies CASSHGLIGAGGNEQFF.

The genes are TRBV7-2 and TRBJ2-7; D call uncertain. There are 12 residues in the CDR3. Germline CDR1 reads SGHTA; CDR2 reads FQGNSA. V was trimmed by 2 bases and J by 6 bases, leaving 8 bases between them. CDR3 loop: CASSLSWSEQYF. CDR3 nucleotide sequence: TGTGCCAGCAGCTTATCTTGGAGCGAGCAGTACTTC. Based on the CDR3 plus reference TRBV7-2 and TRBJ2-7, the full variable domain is GAGVSQSPSNKVTEKGKDVELRCDPISGHTALYWYRQSLGQGLEFLIYFQGNSAPDKSGLPSDRFSAERTGGSVSTLTIQRTQQEDSAVYLCASSLSWSEQYFGPGTRLTVT.

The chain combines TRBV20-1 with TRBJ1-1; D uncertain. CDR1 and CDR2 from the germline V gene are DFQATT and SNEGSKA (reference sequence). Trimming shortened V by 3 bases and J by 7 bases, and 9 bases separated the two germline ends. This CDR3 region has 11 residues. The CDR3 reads CSASGVGEAFF. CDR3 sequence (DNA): TGCAGTGCTAGTGGAGTTGGTGAAGCTTTCTTT.

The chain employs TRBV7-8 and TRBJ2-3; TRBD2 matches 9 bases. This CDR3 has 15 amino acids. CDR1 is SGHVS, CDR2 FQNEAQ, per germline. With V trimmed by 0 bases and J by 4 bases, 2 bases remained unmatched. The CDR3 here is CASSLASGGSDTQYF. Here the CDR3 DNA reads TGTGCCAGCAGCTTAGCTAGCGGGGGTTCAGATACGCAGTATTTT. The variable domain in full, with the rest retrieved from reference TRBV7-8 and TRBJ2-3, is GAGVSQSPRYKVAKRGQDVALRCDPISGHVSLFWYQQALGQGPEFLTYFQNEAQLDKSGLPSDRFFAERPEGSVSTLKIQRTQQEDSAVYLCASSLASGGSDTQYFGPGTRLTVL.

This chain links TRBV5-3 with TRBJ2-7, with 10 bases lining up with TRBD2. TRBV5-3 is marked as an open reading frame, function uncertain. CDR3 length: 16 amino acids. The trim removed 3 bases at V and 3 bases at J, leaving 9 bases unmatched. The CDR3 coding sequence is TGTGCCAGAAGCTCCCGGTTAGCGGGGGGCGACTACGAGCAGTACTTC. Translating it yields CARSSRLAGGDYEQYF.

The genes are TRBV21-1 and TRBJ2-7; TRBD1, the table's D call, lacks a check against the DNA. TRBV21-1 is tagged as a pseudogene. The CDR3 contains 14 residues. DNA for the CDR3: TGTGCCAGCAGCCGTACAGGGGTCTCCTACGAGCAGTACTTC. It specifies CASSRTGVSYEQYF.

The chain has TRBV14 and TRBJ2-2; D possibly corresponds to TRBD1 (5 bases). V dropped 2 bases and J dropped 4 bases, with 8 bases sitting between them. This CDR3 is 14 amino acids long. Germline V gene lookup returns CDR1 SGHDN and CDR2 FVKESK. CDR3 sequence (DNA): TGTGCCAGCAGCCAAAGGGGTAGCACCGGGGAGCTGTTTTTT. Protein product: CASSQRGSTGELFF.

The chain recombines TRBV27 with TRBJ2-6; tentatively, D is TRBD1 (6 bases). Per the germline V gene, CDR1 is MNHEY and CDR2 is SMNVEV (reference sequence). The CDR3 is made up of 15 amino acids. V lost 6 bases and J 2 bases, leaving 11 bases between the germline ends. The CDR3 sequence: CASSLHRAGANVLTF. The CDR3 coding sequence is TGTGCCAGCAGCCTCCACAGGGCTGGGGCCAACGTCCTGACTTTC. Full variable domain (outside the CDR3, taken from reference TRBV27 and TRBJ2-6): EAQVTQNPRYLITVTGKKLTVTCSQNMNHEYMSWYRQDPGLGLRQIYYSMNVEVTDKGDVPEGYKVSRKEKRNFPLILESPSPNQTSLYFCASSLHRAGANVLTFGAGSRLTVL.

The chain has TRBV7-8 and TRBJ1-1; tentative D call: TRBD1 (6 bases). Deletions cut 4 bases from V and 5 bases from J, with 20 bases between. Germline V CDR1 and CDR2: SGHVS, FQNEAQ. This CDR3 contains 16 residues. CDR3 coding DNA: TGTGCCAGCAGCTCCCAAACCCGGACAGTGCCGACTGAAGCTTTCTTT. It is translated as CASSSQTRTVPTEAFF.

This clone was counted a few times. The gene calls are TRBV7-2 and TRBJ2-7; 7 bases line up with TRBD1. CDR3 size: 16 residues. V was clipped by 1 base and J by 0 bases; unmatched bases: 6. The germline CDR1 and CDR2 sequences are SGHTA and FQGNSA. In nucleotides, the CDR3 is TGTGCCAGCAGCTTAGAAGCAGGACAGGCCTCCTACGAGCAGTACTTC. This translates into CASSLEAGQASYEQYF.

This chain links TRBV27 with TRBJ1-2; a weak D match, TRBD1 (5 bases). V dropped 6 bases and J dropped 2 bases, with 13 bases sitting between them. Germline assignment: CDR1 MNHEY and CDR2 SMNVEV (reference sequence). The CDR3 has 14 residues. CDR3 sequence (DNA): TGTGCCAGCAGCCGAGACAGCCCGAACTATGGCTACACCTTC. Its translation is CASSRDSPNYGYTF.

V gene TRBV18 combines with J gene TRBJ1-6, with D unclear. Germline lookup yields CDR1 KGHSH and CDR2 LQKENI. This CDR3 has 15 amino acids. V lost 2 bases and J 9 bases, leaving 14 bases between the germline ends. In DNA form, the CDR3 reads TGTGCCAGCTCACCATGGGGAGTAGAAGGTTCACCCCTCCACTTT. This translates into CASSPWGVEGSPLHF.

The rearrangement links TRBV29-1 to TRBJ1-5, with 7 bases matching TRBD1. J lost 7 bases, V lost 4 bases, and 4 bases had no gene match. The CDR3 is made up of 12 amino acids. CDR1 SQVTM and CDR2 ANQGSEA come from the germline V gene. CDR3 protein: CSVGGGRQPQHF. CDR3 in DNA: TGCAGCGTTGGAGGGGGCAGGCAGCCCCAGCATTTT.

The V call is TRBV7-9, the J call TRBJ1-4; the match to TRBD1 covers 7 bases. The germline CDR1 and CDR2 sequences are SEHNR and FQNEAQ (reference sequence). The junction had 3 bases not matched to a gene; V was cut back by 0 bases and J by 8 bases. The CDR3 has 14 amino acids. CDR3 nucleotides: TGTGCCAGCAGCTTAGCGGGGACAGTAGAAAAACTGTTTTTT. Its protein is CASSLAGTVEKLFF.

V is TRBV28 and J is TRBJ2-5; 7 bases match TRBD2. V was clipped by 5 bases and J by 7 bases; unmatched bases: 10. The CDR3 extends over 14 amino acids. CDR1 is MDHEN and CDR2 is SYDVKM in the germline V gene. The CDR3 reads CASSLQRGGRTQYF. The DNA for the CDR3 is TGTGCCAGCAGTCTCCAGCGGGGAGGGAGGACCCAGTACTTC.

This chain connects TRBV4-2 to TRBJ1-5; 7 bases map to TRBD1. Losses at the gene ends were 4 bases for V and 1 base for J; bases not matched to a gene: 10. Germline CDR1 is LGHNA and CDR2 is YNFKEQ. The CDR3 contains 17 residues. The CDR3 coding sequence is TGTGCCAGCAGCCCAAGACAGGGAGAAAGGAGCAATCAGCCCCAGCATTTT. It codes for CASSPRQGERSNQPQHF.

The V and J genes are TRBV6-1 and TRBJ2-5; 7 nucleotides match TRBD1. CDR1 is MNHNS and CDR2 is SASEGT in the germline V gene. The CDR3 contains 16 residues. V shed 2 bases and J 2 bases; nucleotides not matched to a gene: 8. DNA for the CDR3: TGTGCCAGCAGTGAAATGAAGGGACAGAGACAAGAGACCCAGTACTTC. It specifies CASSEMKGQRQETQYF.

CDR3 loop: CASSPPGQGIGGYTF. The DNA of the CDR3 is TGTGCCAGCAGTCCACCGGGACAGGGAATTGGAGGCTACACCTTC. The genes are TRBV28 and TRBJ1-2; TRBD1 aligns across 9 bases. Germline V gene sequence: CDR1 MDHEN, CDR2 SYDVKM. V shed 5 bases and J 8 bases; nucleotides not matched to a gene: 12. This CDR3 has 15 residues.

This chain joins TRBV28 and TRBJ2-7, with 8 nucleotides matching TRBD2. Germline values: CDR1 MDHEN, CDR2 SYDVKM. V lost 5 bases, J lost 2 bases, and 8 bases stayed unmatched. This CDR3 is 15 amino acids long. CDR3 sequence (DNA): TGTGCCAGCAGTGCCCTAGGCGGGAGGCCCTACGAGCAGTACTTC. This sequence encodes CASSALGGRPYEQYF.

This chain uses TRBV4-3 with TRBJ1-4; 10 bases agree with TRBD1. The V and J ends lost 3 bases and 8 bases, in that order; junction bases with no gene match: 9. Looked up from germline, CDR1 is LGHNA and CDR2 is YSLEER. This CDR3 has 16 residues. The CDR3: CASSQARQGAGEKLFF. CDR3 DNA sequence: TGCGCCAGCAGCCAGGCCCGACAGGGGGCTGGCGAAAAACTGTTTTTT.

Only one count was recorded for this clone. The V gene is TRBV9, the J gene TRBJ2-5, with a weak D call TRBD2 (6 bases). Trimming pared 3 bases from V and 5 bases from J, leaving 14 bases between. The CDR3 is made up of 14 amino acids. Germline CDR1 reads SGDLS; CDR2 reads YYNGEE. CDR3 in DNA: TGTGCCAGCAGCGCCTCTAGGGCGGGGGAGACCCAGTACTTC. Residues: CASSASRAGETQYF.

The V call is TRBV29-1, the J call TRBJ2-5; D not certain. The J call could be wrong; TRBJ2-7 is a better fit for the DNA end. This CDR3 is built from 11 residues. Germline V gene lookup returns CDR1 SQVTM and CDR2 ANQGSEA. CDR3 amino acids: CSVDAGYEQYF. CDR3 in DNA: TGCAGCGTTGACGCAGGTTACGAGCAGTACTTC.

The CDR3 sequence: CASSLPTGNHEQYF. CDR3 nucleotide sequence: TGCGCCAGCAGCTTACCCACAGGGAACCACGAGCAGTACTTC. V and J are TRBV5-1 and TRBJ2-7; D may be TRBD1 (6 bases). With 2 bases removed from V and 5 bases from J, the gap between germline ends came to 14 bases. The CDR3 sequence is 14 residues long. Germline-derived CDR1 and CDR2 are SGHRS and YFSETQ.

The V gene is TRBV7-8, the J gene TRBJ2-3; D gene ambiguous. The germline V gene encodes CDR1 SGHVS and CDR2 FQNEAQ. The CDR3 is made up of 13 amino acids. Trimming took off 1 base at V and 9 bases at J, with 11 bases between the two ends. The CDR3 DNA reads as TGTGCCAGCAGCTTAGATCAGAGAGGAACGCAGTATTTT. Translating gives CASSLDQRGTQYF. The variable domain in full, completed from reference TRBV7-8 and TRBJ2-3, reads GAGVSQSPRYKVAKRGQDVALRCDPISGHVSLFWYQQALGQGPEFLTYFQNEAQLDKSGLPSDRFFAERPEGSVSTLKIQRTQQEDSAVYLCASSLDQRGTQYFGPGTRLTVL.

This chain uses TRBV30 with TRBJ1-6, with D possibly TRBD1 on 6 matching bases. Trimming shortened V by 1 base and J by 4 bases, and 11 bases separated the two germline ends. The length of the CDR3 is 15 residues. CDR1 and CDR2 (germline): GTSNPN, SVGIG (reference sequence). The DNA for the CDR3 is TGTGCCTGGAGTGCGACACAGGGATATAATTCACCCCTCCACTTT. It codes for CAWSATQGYNSPLHF.

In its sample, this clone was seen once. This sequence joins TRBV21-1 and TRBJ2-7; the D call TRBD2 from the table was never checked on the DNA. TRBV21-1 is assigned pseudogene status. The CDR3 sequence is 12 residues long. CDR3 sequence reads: CASKNGSYEQYF. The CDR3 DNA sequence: TGTGCCAGCAAAAACGGGAGCTACGAGCAGTACTTC.

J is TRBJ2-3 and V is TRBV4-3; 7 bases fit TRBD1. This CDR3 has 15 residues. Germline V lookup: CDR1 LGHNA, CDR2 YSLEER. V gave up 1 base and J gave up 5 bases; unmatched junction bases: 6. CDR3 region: CASSQVQGLEDTQYF. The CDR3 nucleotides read TGCGCCAGCAGCCAAGTACAGGGGTTGGAAGATACGCAGTATTTT.

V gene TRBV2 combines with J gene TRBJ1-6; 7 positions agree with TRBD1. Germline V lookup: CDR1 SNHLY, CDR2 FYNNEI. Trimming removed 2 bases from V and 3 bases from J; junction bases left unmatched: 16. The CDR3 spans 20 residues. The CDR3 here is CASSEIRQGEIRIYNSPLHF. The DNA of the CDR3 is TGTGCCAGCAGTGAAATTCGACAGGGAGAAATCCGGATCTATAATTCACCCCTCCACTTT.

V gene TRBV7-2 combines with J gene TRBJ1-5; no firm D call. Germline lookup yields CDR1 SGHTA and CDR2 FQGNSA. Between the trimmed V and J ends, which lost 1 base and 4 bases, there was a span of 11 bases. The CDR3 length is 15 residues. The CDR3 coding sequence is TGTGCCAGCAGCTTAGATCTAGGCCGAAATCAGCCCCAGCATTTT. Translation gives CASSLDLGRNQPQHF. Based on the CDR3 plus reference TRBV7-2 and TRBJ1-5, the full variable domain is GAGVSQSPSNKVTEKGKDVELRCDPISGHTALYWYRQSLGQGLEFLIYFQGNSAPDKSGLPSDRFSAERTGGSVSTLTIQRTQQEDSAVYLCASSLDLGRNQPQHFGDGTRLSIL.

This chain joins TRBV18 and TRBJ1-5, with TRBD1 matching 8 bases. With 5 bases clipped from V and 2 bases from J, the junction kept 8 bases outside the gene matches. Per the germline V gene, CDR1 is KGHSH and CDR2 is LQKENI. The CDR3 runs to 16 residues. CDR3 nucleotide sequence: TGTGCCAGCTCAGGAGTGGACAGGGATGGCAATCAGCCCCAGCATTTT. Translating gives CASSGVDRDGNQPQHF.

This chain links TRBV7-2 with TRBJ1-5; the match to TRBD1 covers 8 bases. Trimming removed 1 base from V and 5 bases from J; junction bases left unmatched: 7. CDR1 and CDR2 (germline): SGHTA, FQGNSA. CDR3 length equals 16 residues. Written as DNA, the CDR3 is TGTGCCAGCAGCTTAGGAACAGGGGGAGGGTATCAGCCCCAGCATTTT. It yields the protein CASSLGTGGGYQPQHF.

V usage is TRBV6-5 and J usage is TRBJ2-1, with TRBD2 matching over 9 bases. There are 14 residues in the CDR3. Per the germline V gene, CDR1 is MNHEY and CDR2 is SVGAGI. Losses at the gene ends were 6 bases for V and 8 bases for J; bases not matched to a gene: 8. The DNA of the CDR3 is TGTGCCAGCAGCTTTAGCGGGGGCCTTGATGAGCAGTTCTTC. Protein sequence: CASSFSGGLDEQFF.